A few counts support the clone carrying this T cell receptor (beta chain). Expressed TCRB transcripts were sequenced because the entire RNA isolate underwent reverse transcription. Clones were sequenced by immunoSEQ multiplex PCR, and TCRdb holds only the in-frame ones, with some missing. The repertoire has approximately 470,000 clones, 30% of them found once; the top ten carry around 0.065%. These data belong to a study of beta chain features in type 1 diabetes. The CDR3 is 16 amino acids. The germline V and J ends were trimmed by 2 bases and 5 bases, with 18 bases remaining between them. CDR1 and CDR2 (germline): ENHRY, SYGVKD.

The genes are TRBV10-3 and TRBJ2-5, with D tentatively TRBD2 (6 bases). Sequencing was carried out using naive CD4+ T cells from blood. This clonotype was sampled from a man younger than 30 in good health. The CDR3 nucleotides read TGTGCCATCAGTGAGCCGGGATCTAGCGTTTCGGAGACCCAGTACTTC. It encodes CAISEPGSSVSETQYF.